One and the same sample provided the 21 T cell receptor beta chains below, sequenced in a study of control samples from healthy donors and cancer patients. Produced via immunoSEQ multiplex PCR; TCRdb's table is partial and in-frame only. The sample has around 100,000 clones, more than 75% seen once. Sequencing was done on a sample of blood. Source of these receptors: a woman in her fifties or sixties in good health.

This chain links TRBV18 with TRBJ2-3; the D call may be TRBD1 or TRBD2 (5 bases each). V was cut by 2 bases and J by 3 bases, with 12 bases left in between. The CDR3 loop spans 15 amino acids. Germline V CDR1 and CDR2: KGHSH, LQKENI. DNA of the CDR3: TGTGCCAGCTCACCAGGGACGGCGGCGACAGATACGCAGTATTTT. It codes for CASSPGTAATDTQYF.

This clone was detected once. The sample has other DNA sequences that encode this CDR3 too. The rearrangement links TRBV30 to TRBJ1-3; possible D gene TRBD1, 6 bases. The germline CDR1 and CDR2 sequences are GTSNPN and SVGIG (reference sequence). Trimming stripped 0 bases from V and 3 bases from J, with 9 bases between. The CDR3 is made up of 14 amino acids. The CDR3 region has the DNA TGTGCCTGGAGTGTAGGGACAAGTGGAAACACCATATATTTT. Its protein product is CAWSVGTSGNTIYF.

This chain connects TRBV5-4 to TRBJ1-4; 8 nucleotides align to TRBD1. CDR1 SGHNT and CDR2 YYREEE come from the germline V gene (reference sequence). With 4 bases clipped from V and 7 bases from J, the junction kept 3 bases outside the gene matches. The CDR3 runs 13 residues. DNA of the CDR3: TGTGCCAGCAGCCCGGACAGGGTTGAAAAACTGTTTTTT. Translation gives CASSPDRVEKLFF.

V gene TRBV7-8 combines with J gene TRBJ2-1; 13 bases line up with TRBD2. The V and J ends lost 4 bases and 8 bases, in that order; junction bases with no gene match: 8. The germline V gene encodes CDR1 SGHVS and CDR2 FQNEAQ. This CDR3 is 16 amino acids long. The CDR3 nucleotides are TGTGCCAGCAGCTCCCGGACTAGCGGGAGTAGGGATGAGCAGTTCTTC. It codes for CASSSRTSGSRDEQFF.

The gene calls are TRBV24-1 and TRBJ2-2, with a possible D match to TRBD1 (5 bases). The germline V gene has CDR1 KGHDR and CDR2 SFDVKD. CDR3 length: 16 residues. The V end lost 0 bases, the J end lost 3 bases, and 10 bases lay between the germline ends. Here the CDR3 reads CATSDLGTRDTGELFF. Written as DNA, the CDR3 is TGTGCCACCAGTGATTTGGGAACCAGGGACACCGGGGAGCTGTTTTTT.

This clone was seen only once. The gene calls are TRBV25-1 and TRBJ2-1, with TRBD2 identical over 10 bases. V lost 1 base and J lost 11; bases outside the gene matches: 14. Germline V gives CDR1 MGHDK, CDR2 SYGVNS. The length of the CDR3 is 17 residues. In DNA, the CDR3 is TGTGCCAGCAGTGAATTAGGGCTAGCGGGGGTACCACCCCAGCAGTTCTTC. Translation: CASSELGLAGVPPQQFF.

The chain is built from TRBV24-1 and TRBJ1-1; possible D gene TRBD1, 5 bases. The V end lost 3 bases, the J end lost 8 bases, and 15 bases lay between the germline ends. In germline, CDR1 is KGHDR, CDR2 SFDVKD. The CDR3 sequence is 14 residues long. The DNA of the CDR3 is TGTGCCACCAGTGATGCAACAGGACTTCGGGAAGCTTTCTTT. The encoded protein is CATSDATGLREAFF.

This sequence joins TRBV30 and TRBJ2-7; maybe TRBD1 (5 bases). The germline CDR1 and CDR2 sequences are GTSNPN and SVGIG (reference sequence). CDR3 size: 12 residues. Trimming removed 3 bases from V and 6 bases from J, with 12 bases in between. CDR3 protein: CAWSTSRAEQYF. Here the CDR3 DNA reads TGTGCCTGGAGCACCTCCAGGGCCGAGCAGTACTTC.

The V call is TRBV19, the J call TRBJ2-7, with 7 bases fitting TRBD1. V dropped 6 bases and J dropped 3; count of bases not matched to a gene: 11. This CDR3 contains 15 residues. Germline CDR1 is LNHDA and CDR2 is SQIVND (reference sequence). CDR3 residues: CASRLLGGSVYEQYF. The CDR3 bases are TGTGCCAGTAGGCTCCTAGGGGGCTCAGTCTACGAGCAGTACTTC.

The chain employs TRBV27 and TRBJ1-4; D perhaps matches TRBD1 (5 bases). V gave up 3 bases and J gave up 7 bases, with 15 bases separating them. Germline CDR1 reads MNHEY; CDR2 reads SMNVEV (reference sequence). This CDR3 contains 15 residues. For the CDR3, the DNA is TGTGCCAGCAGTTTGATCGGGGGTTTGGGTGAAAAACTGTTTTTT. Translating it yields CASSLIGGLGEKLFF.

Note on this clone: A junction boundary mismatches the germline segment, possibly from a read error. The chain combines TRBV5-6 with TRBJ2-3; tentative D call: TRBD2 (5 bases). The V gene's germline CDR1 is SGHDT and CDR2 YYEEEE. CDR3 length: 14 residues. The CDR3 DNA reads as TGTGCCAGCAGCCCGGAGGCTAGCAGAGATACGCAGTATTTT. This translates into CASSPEASRDTQYF.

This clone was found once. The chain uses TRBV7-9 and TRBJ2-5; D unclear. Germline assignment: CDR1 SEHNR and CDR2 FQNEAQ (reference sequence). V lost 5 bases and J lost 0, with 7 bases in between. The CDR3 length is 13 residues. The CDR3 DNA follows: TGTGCCAGCAGCCACCTGTACCAAGAGACCCAGTACTTC. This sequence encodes CASSHLYQETQYF.

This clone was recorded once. DNA for the CDR3: TGTGCCAGCAACAGTCGGGGGTCTAGCACAGATACGCAGTATTTT. Residues: CASNSRGSSTDTQYF. The genes are TRBV5-4 and TRBJ2-3, with D possibly TRBD2 on 6 matching bases. Looked up from germline, CDR1 is SGHNT and CDR2 is YYREEE (reference sequence). V gave up 6 bases and J gave up 0 bases, with 14 bases separating them. The CDR3 sequence is 15 residues long.

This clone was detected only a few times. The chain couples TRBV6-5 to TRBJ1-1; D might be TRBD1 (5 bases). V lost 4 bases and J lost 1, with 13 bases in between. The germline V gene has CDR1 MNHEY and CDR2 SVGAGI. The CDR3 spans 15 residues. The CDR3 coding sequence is TGTGCCAGCAGTTCGGGGGGACCACAGAACACTGAAGCTTTCTTT. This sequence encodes CASSSGGPQNTEAFF.

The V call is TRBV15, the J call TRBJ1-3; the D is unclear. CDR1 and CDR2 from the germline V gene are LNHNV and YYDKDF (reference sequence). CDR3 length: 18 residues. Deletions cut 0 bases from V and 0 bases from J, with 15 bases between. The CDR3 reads CATSREAVSFSSGNTIYF. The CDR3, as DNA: TGTGCCACCAGCAGAGAGGCAGTTTCATTTAGCTCTGGAAACACCATATATTTT. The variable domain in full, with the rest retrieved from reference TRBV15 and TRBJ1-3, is DAMVIQNPRYQVTQFGKPVTLSCSQTLNHNVMYWYQQKSSQAPKLLFHYYDKDFNNEADTPDNFQSRRPNTSFCFLDIRSPGLGDTAMYLCATSREAVSFSSGNTIYFGEGSWLTVV.

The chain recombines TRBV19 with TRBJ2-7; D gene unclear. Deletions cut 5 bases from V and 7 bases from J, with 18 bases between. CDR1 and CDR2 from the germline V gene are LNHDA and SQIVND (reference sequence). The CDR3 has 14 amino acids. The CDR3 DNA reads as TGTGCCAGTAGTGTAATACCGGCCAAAGGAGAGCAGTACTTC. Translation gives CASSVIPAKGEQYF.

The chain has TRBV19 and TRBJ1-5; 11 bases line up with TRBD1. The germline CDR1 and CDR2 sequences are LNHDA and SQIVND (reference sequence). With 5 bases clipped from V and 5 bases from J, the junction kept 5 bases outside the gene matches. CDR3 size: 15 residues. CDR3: CASSADRGLYQPQHF. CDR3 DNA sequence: TGTGCCAGTAGTGCGGACAGGGGGCTTTATCAGCCCCAGCATTTT.

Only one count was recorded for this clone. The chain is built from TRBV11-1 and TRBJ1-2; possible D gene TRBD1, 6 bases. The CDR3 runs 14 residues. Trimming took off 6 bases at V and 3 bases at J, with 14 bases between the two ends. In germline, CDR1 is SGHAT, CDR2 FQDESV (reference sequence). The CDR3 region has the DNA TGTGCCAGCAGGGAGGCACAGGGCCACTATGGCTACACCTTC. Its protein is CASREAQGHYGYTF.

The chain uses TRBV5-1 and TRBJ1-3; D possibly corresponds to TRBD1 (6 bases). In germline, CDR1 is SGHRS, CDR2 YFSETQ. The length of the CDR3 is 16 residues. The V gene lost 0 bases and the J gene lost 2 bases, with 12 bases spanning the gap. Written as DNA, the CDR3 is TGCGCCAGCAGCTTGGGAGGGGACAAGGCTGGAAACACCATATATTTT. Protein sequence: CASSLGGDKAGNTIYF.

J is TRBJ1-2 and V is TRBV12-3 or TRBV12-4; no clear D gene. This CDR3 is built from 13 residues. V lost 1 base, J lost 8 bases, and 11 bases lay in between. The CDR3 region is CASSLGRTAGYTF. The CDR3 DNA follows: TGTGCCAGCAGTTTAGGGAGGACGGCGGGCTACACCTTC.

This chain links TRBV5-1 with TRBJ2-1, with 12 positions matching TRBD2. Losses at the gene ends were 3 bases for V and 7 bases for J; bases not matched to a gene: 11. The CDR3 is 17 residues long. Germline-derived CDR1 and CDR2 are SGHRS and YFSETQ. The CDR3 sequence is CASSSRGGLAGKNEQFF. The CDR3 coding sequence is TGCGCCAGCAGCTCCCGGGGTGGACTAGCGGGAAAAAATGAGCAGTTCTTC.